These 8 T cell receptor beta chains originate from one sample sequenced in a study of a mutant IDH1 vaccine in newly diagnosed glioma. Libraries were prepared by immunoSEQ multiplex PCR; TCRdb keeps only in-frame clonotypes and omits some of them. Of 9,500 to 12,000 clones detected, approximately 89% appear once; the ten largest clones hold around 5.2%. Noted time point: week 23, last vaccination. Every vaccine dose comprised 300 ug of mutant IDH1 20-mer peptide plus topical imiquimod. These TCRs are of unknown antigen specificity. The material was PBMCs, obtained from a glioma patient whose treatment included an IDH1 peptide vaccine. The receptors originated from a woman aged 40 to 50 with glioma. Some clones in this sample may be carry-over from other donors' samples.

This sequence joins TRBV18 and TRBJ1-3; tentative D call: TRBD1 (6 bases). The V end was cut by 4 bases, the J end by 1 base, with 14 bases between. Per germline, CDR1 KGHSH and CDR2 LQKENI. CDR3 length: 16 amino acids. As DNA, the CDR3 is TGTGCCAGCTCACTCGCCAGGGGTTTTTCTGGAAACACCATATATTTT. Protein product: CASSLARGFSGNTIYF.

The chain joins TRBV21-1 to TRBJ1-6. TRBV21-1 is reported as a pseudogene. The CDR3 has 17 amino acids. CDR3 DNA sequence: TGTGCCAGTCTCTACGTAGGACGGCACGGGTTGATATCACCCCTCCACTTT. Translation gives CASLYVGRHGLISPLHF.

The genes are TRBV30 and TRBJ2-7; D gene ambiguous. In germline, CDR1 is GTSNPN, CDR2 SVGIG (reference sequence). CDR3 size: 11 residues. V was shortened by 2 bases and J by 0 bases, with 2 bases between the two germline ends. The CDR3 loop reads CAWSLSYEQYF. The CDR3 nucleotides are TGTGCCTGGAGTCTCTCCTACGAGCAGTACTTC.

The J gene is TRBJ1-5, the V gene TRBV6-5, with 9 bases matching TRBD1. The CDR3 is 13 amino acids. Germline loops: CDR1 MNHEY, CDR2 SVGAGI. V shed 5 bases and J 7 bases; nucleotides not matched to a gene: 3. This chain's CDR3 is CASSRDRVQPQHF. Written as DNA, the CDR3 is TGTGCCAGCAGTCGGGACAGGGTACAGCCCCAGCATTTT.

The chain uses TRBV29-1 and TRBJ2-1; D not resolved. The CDR3 consists of 15 residues. With 1 base removed from V and 4 bases from J, the gap between germline ends came to 14 bases. The germline V gene encodes CDR1 SQVTM and CDR2 ANQGSEA. The CDR3 protein is CSVEGTTTDYNEQFF. For the CDR3, the DNA is TGCAGCGTTGAAGGAACGACCACAGATTACAATGAGCAGTTCTTC.

The gene calls are TRBV5-1 and TRBJ2-3, with D possibly matching TRBD1 (6 bases). The CDR3 spans 15 residues. Germline V gives CDR1 SGHRS, CDR2 YFSETQ. Trimming pared 2 bases from V and 0 bases from J, leaving 10 bases between. The CDR3 sequence: CASSLGQHSTDTQYF. In DNA, the CDR3 is TGCGCCAGCAGCTTAGGACAGCATAGCACAGATACGCAGTATTTT.

The genes are TRBV9 and TRBJ1-5; the D is unclear. Germline V gene data show CDR1 as SGDLS and CDR2 as YYNGEE. Trimming left V 3 bases short and J 1 base short, with 8 bases between. The CDR3 spans 14 residues. In nucleotides, the CDR3 is TGTGCCAGCAGCGCAGGACTAAGCAATCAGCCCCAGCATTTT. Translated, it gives CASSAGLSNQPQHF.

V is TRBV30 and J is TRBJ2-7; D not certain. The CDR3 is 13 residues long. CDR1 GTSNPN and CDR2 SVGIG come from the germline V gene (reference sequence). Deletions cut 4 bases from V and 3 bases from J, with 13 bases between. The CDR3 region has the DNA TGTGCCTGGAAAGGGAACGGTCGCTACGAGCAGTACTTC. Protein sequence: CAWKGNGRYEQYF.